The 5 T cell receptor beta chains presented below share a single source sample, sequenced in a study of T cell responses to AZD1222 COVID-19 vaccine. Measured with immunoSEQ multiplex PCR; TCRdb has only the in-frame clones, and not every one. The sample yields 140,000 or so clones, 85% to 90% seen once. The source was peripheral blood, collected 28 days after the second AZD1222 dose. These receptors came from an adult who received the AZD1222 COVID-19 vaccine.

V and J are TRBV28 and TRBJ1-1; 7 bases match TRBD1. In germline, CDR1 is MDHEN, CDR2 SYDVKM. Germline trimming cut 10 bases from V and 0 bases from J; bases unmatched to any gene: 2. This CDR3 has 12 amino acids. CDR3 DNA sequence: TGTGCCACGGGACAGATGAACACTGAAGCTTTCTTT. Its translation is CATGQMNTEAFF.

V gene TRBV29-1 combines with J gene TRBJ2-7, with D possibly TRBD2 on 5 matching bases. From germline, CDR1 is SQVTM and CDR2 ANQGSEA. V was trimmed by 4 bases and J by 9 bases, leaving 13 bases between them. The CDR3 length is 11 residues. The CDR3 nucleotides read TGCAGCGTTGTATCTGGGGAGAGGCAGTACTTC. It is translated as CSVVSGERQYF.

The rearrangement links TRBV10-3 to TRBJ1-3; a weak D match, TRBD1 (5 bases). The germline V gene has CDR1 ENHRY and CDR2 SYGVKD. The ends were cut back, 7 bases at V and 0 bases at J, with 13 bases in the middle. The CDR3 is 15 residues long. Written as DNA, the CDR3 is TGTGCCATCACCCAGGGACCTTCCTCTGGAAACACCATATATTTT. Its translation: CAITQGPSSGNTIYF.

This clone was observed once. V is TRBV21-1 and J is TRBJ1-5. TRBV21-1 is noted as a pseudogene. The CDR3 runs to 16 residues. The CDR3 loop is CASSTGKGNSNQPQHF. The CDR3 DNA reads TGTGCCAGCAGCACGGGAAAGGGGAATAGCAATCAGCCCCAGCATTTT.

The genes are TRBV2 and TRBJ2-1; D is perhaps TRBD1 or TRBD2 (8 bases each). The CDR3 is 14 residues long. Per germline, CDR1 SNHLY and CDR2 FYNNEI. Trimming pared 11 bases from V and 5 bases from J, leaving 19 bases between. CDR3: CAAGRDRWDNEQFF. The CDR3 coding sequence is TGTGCCGCCGGGAGGGACAGGTGGGACAATGAGCAGTTCTTC.